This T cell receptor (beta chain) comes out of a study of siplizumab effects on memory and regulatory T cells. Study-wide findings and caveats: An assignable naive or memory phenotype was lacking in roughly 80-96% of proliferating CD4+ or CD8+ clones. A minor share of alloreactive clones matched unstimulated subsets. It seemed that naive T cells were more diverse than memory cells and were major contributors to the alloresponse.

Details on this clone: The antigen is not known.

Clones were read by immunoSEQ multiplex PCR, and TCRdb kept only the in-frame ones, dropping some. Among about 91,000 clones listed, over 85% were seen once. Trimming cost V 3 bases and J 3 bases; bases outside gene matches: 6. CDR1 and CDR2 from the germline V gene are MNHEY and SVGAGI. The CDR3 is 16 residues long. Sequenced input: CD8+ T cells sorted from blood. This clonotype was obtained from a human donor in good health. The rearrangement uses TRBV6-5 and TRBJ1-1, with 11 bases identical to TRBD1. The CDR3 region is CASSYYPGQGDTEAFF. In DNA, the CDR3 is TGTGCCAGCAGTTATTATCCGGGACAGGGGGACACTGAAGCTTTCTTT.